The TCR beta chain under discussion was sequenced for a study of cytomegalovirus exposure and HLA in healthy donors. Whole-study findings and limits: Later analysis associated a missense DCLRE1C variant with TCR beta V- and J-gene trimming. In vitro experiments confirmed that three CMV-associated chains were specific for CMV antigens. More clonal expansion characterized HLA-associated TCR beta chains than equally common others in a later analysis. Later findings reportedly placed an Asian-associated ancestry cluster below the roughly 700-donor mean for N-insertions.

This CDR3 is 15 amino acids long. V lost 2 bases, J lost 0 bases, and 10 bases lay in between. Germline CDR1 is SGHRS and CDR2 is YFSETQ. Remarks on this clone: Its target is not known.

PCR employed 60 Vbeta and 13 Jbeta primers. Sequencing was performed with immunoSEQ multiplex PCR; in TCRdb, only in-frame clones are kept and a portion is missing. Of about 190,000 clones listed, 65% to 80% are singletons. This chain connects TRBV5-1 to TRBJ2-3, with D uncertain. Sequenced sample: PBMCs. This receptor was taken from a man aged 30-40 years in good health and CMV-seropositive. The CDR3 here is CASSLGTASTDTQYF. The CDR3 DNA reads TGCGCCAGCAGCTTAGGCACAGCTAGCACAGATACGCAGTATTTT.